This is a list of T cell receptor beta chains from one sample in a study of T cell repertoires in cytomegalovirus infection. Their recognized antigens are unknown. MiXCR, run by TCRdb on the reads, gives a single entry per CDR3 protein. The sample carries about 480,000 distinct CDR3 sequences, roughly 34% recorded once. The material sequenced was cultured PBMCs, taken from culture after CMV antigen stimulation. These TCRs come from a human donor in good health (CMV status not recorded). Some clones in this sample may be carry-over from other donors' samples. The CDR3 runs from the conserved cysteine through the conserved F or W. D genes are given only for firm matches. Size tells how often a clone was seen (once, few, many) or the class of an expanded clone, and some rows leave it out.

d_call: TRBD1
clone_size: NA
j_call: TRBJ1-1
v_call: TRBV6-2/TRBV6-3
cdr3_nt: TGTGCCAGCAGTTCTGGGATGACAGGGGACACTGAAGCTTTCTTT
cdr3_aa: CASSSGMTGDTEAFF

d_call: NA
clone_size: many
j_call: TRBJ1-1
v_call: TRBV6-6
cdr3_nt: TGTGCCAGCAGTTACTCCAGGGGATCAGACACTGAAGCTTTCTTT
cdr3_aa: CASSYSRGSDTEAFF

d_call: NA
clone_size: many
j_call: TRBJ2-1
v_call: TRBV6-1
cdr3_nt: TGTGCCAGCAGCCGGGGGCGGCGAGTAGCGTTGAATGAGCAGTTCTTC
cdr3_aa: CASSRGRRVALNEQFF

d_call: NA
clone_size: NA
j_call: TRBJ2-5
v_call: TRBV7-2
cdr3_nt: TGTGCCAGCACCCTTATTACGGAGACCCAGTACTTC
cdr3_aa: CASTLITETQYF

d_call: NA
clone_size: many
j_call: TRBJ1-2
v_call: TRBV7-2
cdr3_nt: TGTGCCAGCAGCTTAGGGACTGCCCCTAGGGGCTACACCTTC
cdr3_aa: CASSLGTAPRGYTF

d_call: NA
clone_size: NA
j_call: TRBJ2-5
v_call: TRBV20-1
cdr3_nt: TGCAGTGCTAGAGGGGGTCAAGGTTCCCAAGAGACCCAGTACTTC
cdr3_aa: CSARGGQGSQETQYF

d_call: TRBD2
clone_size: NA
j_call: TRBJ2-1
v_call: TRBV19
cdr3_nt: TGTGCCAGTAGTCCCCGACTTCTAGCGGGAGACTACAATGAGCAGTTCTTC
cdr3_aa: CASSPRLLAGDYNEQFF

d_call: NA
clone_size: few
j_call: TRBJ2-2
v_call: TRBV7-2
cdr3_nt: TGTGCCAGCAGCTTAGAGGACACATACACCGGGGAGCTGTTTTTT
cdr3_aa: CASSLEDTYTGELFF

d_call: NA
clone_size: few
j_call: TRBJ2-3
v_call: TRBV27
cdr3_nt: TGTGCCAGCAGTTTAAAAGGACGGGACGGAGATACGCAGTATTTT
cdr3_aa: CASSLKGRDGDTQYF

d_call: NA
clone_size: NA
j_call: TRBJ2-1
v_call: TRBV9
cdr3_nt: TGTGCCAGCAGCGTAGAGGGGAGTCACTACAATGAGCAGTTCTTC
cdr3_aa: CASSVEGSHYNEQFF

d_call: TRBD2
clone_size: NA
j_call: TRBJ2-3
v_call: TRBV7-3
cdr3_nt: TGTGCCAGCAGCCCACCGACTAGCGGGAGTATCCAAGATACGCAGTATTTT
cdr3_aa: CASSPPTSGSIQDTQYF

d_call: NA
clone_size: few
j_call: TRBJ2-7
v_call: TRBV6-2/TRBV6-3
cdr3_nt: TGTGCCAGCAGTTACTCGGTCCAGAAAGGGTTTTACGAGCAGTACTTC
cdr3_aa: CASSYSVQKGFYEQYF

d_call: NA
clone_size: few
j_call: TRBJ1-5
v_call: TRBV28
cdr3_nt: TGTGCCAGCAGCCCCCCGTTTAATAGCAATCAGCCCCAGCATTTT
cdr3_aa: CASSPPFNSNQPQHF

d_call: NA
clone_size: NA
j_call: TRBJ2-1
v_call: TRBV7-2
cdr3_nt: TGTGCCAGCAGCTTCTGGGCCTACAATGAGCAGTTCTTC
cdr3_aa: CASSFWAYNEQFF

d_call: NA
clone_size: few
j_call: TRBJ1-5
v_call: TRBV7-2
cdr3_nt: TGTGCCAGCAGCTCAGAGGGAGGGGCGGGACAGCCCCAGCATTTT
cdr3_aa: CASSSEGGAGQPQHF

d_call: TRBD1
clone_size: few
j_call: TRBJ1-6
v_call: TRBV5-1
cdr3_nt: TGCGCCAGCAGCATCCGGGACAGTCGATCACCCCTCCACTTT
cdr3_aa: CASSIRDSRSPLHF

d_call: NA
clone_size: NA
j_call: TRBJ2-3
v_call: TRBV6-2/TRBV6-3
cdr3_nt: TGTGCCAGCAGTTACCGCCCGGGACCAACCAGCACAGATACGCAGTATTTT
cdr3_aa: CASSYRPGPTSTDTQYF

d_call: TRBD1
clone_size: few
j_call: TRBJ2-3
v_call: TRBV12-3/TRBV12-4
cdr3_nt: TGTGCCAGCACCCGGACAGGGGGCATCTCAGATACGCAGTATTTT
cdr3_aa: CASTRTGGISDTQYF

d_call: TRBD1
clone_size: NA
j_call: TRBJ2-1
v_call: TRBV19
cdr3_nt: TGTGCCAGTACCCATATTGGGGGACAGGATTACAATGAGCAGTTCTTC
cdr3_aa: CASTHIGGQDYNEQFF

d_call: NA
clone_size: NA
j_call: TRBJ1-1
v_call: TRBV19
cdr3_nt: TGTGCCAGTAGTGTGCAGGGAGCTTTTGAAGCTTTCTTT
cdr3_aa: CASSVQGAFEAFF

d_call: TRBD1
clone_size: many
j_call: TRBJ1-4
v_call: TRBV7-8
cdr3_nt: TGTGCCAGCAGCCCCCGGGACAGACAGGTTGAAAAACTGTTTTTT
cdr3_aa: CASSPRDRQVEKLFF

d_call: NA
clone_size: NA
j_call: TRBJ2-5
v_call: TRBV29-1
cdr3_nt: TGCAGCGTTGAACAGTACCAAGAGACCCAGTACTTC
cdr3_aa: CSVEQYQETQYF

d_call: NA
clone_size: many
j_call: TRBJ1-6
v_call: TRBV7-2
cdr3_nt: TGTGCCAGCAGCTCCAGTCGCGGGACCTCACCCCTCCACTTT
cdr3_aa: CASSSSRGTSPLHF

d_call: TRBD2
clone_size: NA
j_call: TRBJ2-3
v_call: TRBV28
cdr3_nt: TGTGCCAGCAGTGGGGCTAGCGGGAGGAGAGATACGCAGTATTTT
cdr3_aa: CASSGASGRRDTQYF

d_call: NA
clone_size: few
j_call: TRBJ1-5
v_call: TRBV11-2
cdr3_nt: TGTGCCAGCAGCTTACGGGCAGACCTTAATCAGCCCCAGCATTTT
cdr3_aa: CASSLRADLNQPQHF

d_call: TRBD1
clone_size: many
j_call: TRBJ2-7
v_call: TRBV5-1
cdr3_nt: TGTGCCAGCAGCTTGGGACAGGGTAACGAGCAGTACTTC
cdr3_aa: CASSLGQGNEQYF

d_call: NA
clone_size: NA
j_call: TRBJ1-4
v_call: TRBV12-3/TRBV12-4
cdr3_nt: TGTGCCAGCAGTCCCGACAGCTCTTCGAGGGAAAAACTGTTTTTT
cdr3_aa: CASSPDSSSREKLFF

d_call: TRBD2
clone_size: few
j_call: TRBJ2-7
v_call: TRBV28
cdr3_nt: TGTGCCAGCAGTTGGGCTAGCGGGACCCGCTACGAGCAGTACTTC
cdr3_aa: CASSWASGTRYEQYF

d_call: NA
clone_size: few
j_call: TRBJ2-3
v_call: TRBV6-1
cdr3_nt: TGTGCCAGCAGTCCTCACAGGGAAGGCCTGGGTGATACGCAGTATTTT
cdr3_aa: CASSPHREGLGDTQYF

d_call: NA
clone_size: NA
j_call: TRBJ2-4
v_call: TRBV2
cdr3_nt: TGTGCCAGCAGTGATTTACTAGCATCTCAGTACTTC
cdr3_aa: CASSDLLASQYF

d_call: NA
clone_size: NA
j_call: TRBJ1-2
v_call: TRBV11-2
cdr3_nt: TGTGCCAGCAGCCTCTCCCGCGGGGGGGCCGGCTACACCTTC
cdr3_aa: CASSLSRGGAGYTF

d_call: TRBD1
clone_size: NA
j_call: TRBJ2-3
v_call: TRBV7-3
cdr3_nt: TGTGCCAGCAGCCCGGGACAGGGGGTCTCAGATACGCAGTATTTT
cdr3_aa: CASSPGQGVSDTQYF

d_call: NA
clone_size: NA
j_call: TRBJ1-1
v_call: TRBV30
cdr3_nt: TGTGCCTGGAGTGTAACCTTGGGCCAAGCTTTCTTT
cdr3_aa: CAWSVTLGQAFF

d_call: TRBD1
clone_size: NA
j_call: TRBJ1-3
v_call: TRBV11-2
cdr3_nt: TGTGCCAGCAGCTTCAGAATGGGCAGGGGGCGAGGAAACACCATATATTTT
cdr3_aa: CASSFRMGRGRGNTIYF

d_call: TRBD1
clone_size: NA
j_call: TRBJ2-1
v_call: TRBV14
cdr3_nt: TGTGCCAGCAGCAACTGGACAGGCTTTGAGCAGTTCTTC
cdr3_aa: CASSNWTGFEQFF

d_call: TRBD2
clone_size: NA
j_call: TRBJ2-7
v_call: TRBV6-2/TRBV6-3
cdr3_nt: TGTGCCAGCAGTTACCTCGTTGGGAGCGGGAGTCCCTCCGAGCAGTACTTC
cdr3_aa: CASSYLVGSGSPSEQYF

d_call: NA
clone_size: NA
j_call: TRBJ2-4
v_call: TRBV11-2
cdr3_nt: TGTGCCAGCAGCTTAGTCGCTAGTCACTCCTCGTATCAAAACATTCAGTACTTC
cdr3_aa: CASSLVASHSSYQNIQYF

d_call: NA
clone_size: many
j_call: TRBJ1-1
v_call: TRBV6-6
cdr3_nt: TGTGCCAGCAGTTACGAGGGGAACACTGAAGCTTTCTTT
cdr3_aa: CASSYEGNTEAFF

d_call: NA
clone_size: NA
j_call: TRBJ2-3
v_call: TRBV5-4
cdr3_nt: TGTGCCAGCAGGCCGGGCCCCGGGCAGGGCACAGATACGCAGTATTTT
cdr3_aa: CASRPGPGQGTDTQYF

d_call: NA
clone_size: NA
j_call: TRBJ2-1
v_call: TRBV14
cdr3_nt: TGTGCCAGCAGCCAAGGTGGGCCTAGCTCCTACAATGAGCAGTTCTTC
cdr3_aa: CASSQGGPSSYNEQFF

d_call: NA
clone_size: many
j_call: TRBJ2-1
v_call: TRBV7-2
cdr3_nt: TGTGCCAGCAGCTTTTCATATGAGCAGTTCTTC
cdr3_aa: CASSFSYEQFF

d_call: NA
clone_size: NA
j_call: TRBJ1-1
v_call: TRBV12-3/TRBV12-4
cdr3_nt: TGTGCCAGCATGCGTGGTCTTACCCAGAACACTGAAGCTTTCTTT
cdr3_aa: CASMRGLTQNTEAFF